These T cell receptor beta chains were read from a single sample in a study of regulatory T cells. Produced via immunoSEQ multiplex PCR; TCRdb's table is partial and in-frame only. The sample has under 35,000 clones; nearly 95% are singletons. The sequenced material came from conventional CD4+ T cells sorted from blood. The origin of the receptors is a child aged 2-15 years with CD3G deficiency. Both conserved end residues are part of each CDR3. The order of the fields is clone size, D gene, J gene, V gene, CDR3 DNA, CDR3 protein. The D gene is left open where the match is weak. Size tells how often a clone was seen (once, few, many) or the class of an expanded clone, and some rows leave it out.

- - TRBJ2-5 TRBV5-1 TGCGCCAGCAGCGTTAGCGGCGGGGAGACCCAGTACTTC CASSVSGGETQYF
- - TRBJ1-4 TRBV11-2 TGTGCCAGCAGCCCACTTCACGGGGGCACTAATGAAAAACTGTTTTTT CASSPLHGGTNEKLFF
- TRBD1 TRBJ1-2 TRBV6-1 TGTGCCAGCAGTGAAAACAGGGGGCTAGGCTACACCTTC CASSENRGLGYTF
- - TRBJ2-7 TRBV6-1 TGTGCCAGCAGTGCAGACAGGAGTTCCTACGAGCAGTACTTC CASSADRSSYEQYF
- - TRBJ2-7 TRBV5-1 TGCGCCAGCAGCTTGGGGACCAGTGTCACCTACGAGCAGTACTTC CASSLGTSVTYEQYF
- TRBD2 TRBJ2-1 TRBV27 TGTGCCCGCTACCTAGCGGGAGGGCCCTACAATGAGCAGTTCTTC CARYLAGGPYNEQFF
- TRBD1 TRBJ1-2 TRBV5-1 TGCGCCAGCAGCTCGGGCGACAGGGAGTCGGAGGGCTACACCTTC CASSSGDRESEGYTF
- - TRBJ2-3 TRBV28 TGTGCCAGCAGTTTTCACCGAAGGGCCAATACGCAGTATTTT CASSFHRRANTQYF
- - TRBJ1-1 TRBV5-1 TGCGCCAGCAGCTTGGATATGCTAACGGAAGCTTTCTTT CASSLDMLTEAFF
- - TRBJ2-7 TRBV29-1 TGCAGCGTTGCCACAGGGAGAGGGTACGAGCAGTACTTC CSVATGRGYEQYF
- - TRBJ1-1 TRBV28 TGTGCCAGCAGAACGGGGGTAGTGAACACTGAAGCTTTCTTT CASRTGVVNTEAFF
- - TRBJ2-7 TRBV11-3 TGTGCCAGCAGCTTGGCTAGCGACTACGAGCAGTACTTC CASSLASDYEQYF
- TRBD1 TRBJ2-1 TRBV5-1 TGCGCCAGCAGCTTGGGGGACAGGGGTAGGCAGTTCTTC CASSLGDRGRQFF
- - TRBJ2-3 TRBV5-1 TGCGCCAGCAGCTTGGGTGCAGATACGCAGTATTTT CASSLGADTQYF
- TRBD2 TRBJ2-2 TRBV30 TGTGCCTGGAGGCGGGAGGGGGCCGGGGAGCTGTTTTTT CAWRREGAGELFF
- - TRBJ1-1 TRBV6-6 TGTGCCAGCAGTTACTCGAGGTTGGGCACTGAAGCTTTCTTT CASSYSRLGTEAFF
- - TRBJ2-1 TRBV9 TGTGCCAGCAGCGTAGAGAACAGAGCGGCCAATGAGCAGTTCTTC CASSVENRAANEQFF
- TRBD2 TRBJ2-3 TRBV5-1 TGCGCCAGCAGCGTTAGCGGGAGAACGGTGGGGGATACGCAGTATTTT CASSVSGRTVGDTQYF
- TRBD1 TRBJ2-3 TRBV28 TGTGCCAGCAGTTTGGGACAGCCGGATACGCAGTATTTT CASSLGQPDTQYF
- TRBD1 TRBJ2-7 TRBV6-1 TGTGCCAGCAGTGTTCCGGGACAGGGGGCCAACGAGCAGTACTTC CASSVPGQGANEQYF
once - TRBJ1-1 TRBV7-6 TGTGCCAGCAGCCGGGGACAGAACACTGAAGCTTTCTTT CASSRGQNTEAFF
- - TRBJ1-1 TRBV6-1 TGTGCCAGTCTCGAAGGGGGGCCGAACACTGAAGCTTTCTTT CASLEGGPNTEAFF
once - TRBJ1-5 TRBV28 TGTGCCAGCAGTGGGCTACAGGACATTCTTAATCAGCCCCAGCATTTT CASSGLQDILNQPQHF
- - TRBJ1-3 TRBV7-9 TGTGCCAGCAGCCCCCACCGGGCCAGCTCTGGAAACACCATATATTTT CASSPHRASSGNTIYF
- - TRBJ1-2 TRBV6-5 TGTGCCAGCAGTTCCTACCGAGGGGCTGGCTACACCTTC CASSSYRGAGYTF
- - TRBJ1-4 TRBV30 TGTGCCTGGAGTTCTGGGGGAAAAACTGTTTTT CAWSSGGKTVF
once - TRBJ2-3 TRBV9 TGTGCCAGCAGCCGTTCCTTGGTCACGGGGGATACGCAGTATTTT CASSRSLVTGDTQYF
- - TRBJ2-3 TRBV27 TGTGCCAGCCGAAAGGCGAGCACAGATACGCAGTATTTT CASRKASTDTQYF
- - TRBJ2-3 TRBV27 TGTGCCAGCAGTTTAAAGAGCACAGATACGCAGTATTTT CASSLKSTDTQYF
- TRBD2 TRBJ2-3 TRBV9 TGTGCCAGCAGCGTTGAGGTAGCGGGGCCTAGCACAGATACGCAGTATTTT CASSVEVAGPSTDTQYF
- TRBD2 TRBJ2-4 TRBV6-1 TGTGCCAGCAGTAAAACTAGCGGCGTAAACATTCAGTACTTC CASSKTSGVNIQYF
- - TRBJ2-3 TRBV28 TGTGCCAGCAGTTTATTTGACCGCGATACGCAGTATTTT CASSLFDRDTQYF
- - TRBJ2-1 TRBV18 TGTGCCAGCTCGCAGGGCCCCTACAATGAGCAGTTCTTC CASSQGPYNEQFF
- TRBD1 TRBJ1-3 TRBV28 TGTGCCAGCAGTGCGGACAGGGCGTCTGGAAACACCATATATTTT CASSADRASGNTIYF
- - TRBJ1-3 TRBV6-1 TGTGCCAGCACATACGGAGCCTCTGGAAACACCATATATTTT CASTYGASGNTIYF
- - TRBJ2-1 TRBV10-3 TGTGCCATCAGTCCTTACCCTTCCTACAATGAGCAGTTCTTC CAISPYPSYNEQFF
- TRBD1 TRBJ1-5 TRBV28 TGTGCCAGCAGTCCACGACAGGGGCTGAGCAATCAGCCCCAGCATTTT CASSPRQGLSNQPQHF
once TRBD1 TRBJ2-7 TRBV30 TGTGCCTGGAGTAAGGACAGGGACTACGAGCAGTACTTC CAWSKDRDYEQYF
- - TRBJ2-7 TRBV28 TGTGCCAGCTCCCTTGGGTTCTACTACGAGCAGTACTTC CASSLGFYYEQYF
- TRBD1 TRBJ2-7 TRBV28 TGTGCCAGCAGTTCCGCGGGACAGGGGGCGCCCGAGCAGTACTTC CASSSAGQGAPEQYF
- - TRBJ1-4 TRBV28 TGTGCCAGCAGTTTAAGCAGGATTGAAAAACTGTTTTTT CASSLSRIEKLFF
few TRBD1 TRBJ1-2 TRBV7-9 TGTGCCAGCAGCGTAGGGACAGGGGAAAGAGGTGGCTACACCTTC CASSVGTGERGGYTF
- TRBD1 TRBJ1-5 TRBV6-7 TGTGCCAGCAGTTACCAGGACAGGGCGGATCAGCCCCAGCATTTT CASSYQDRADQPQHF
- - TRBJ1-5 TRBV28 TGTGCCAGCAGTTCCTCCGTTTTAGCGGGTACGGGCAATCAGCCCCAGCATTTT CASSSSVLAGTGNQPQHF
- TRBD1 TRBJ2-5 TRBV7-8 TGTGCCAGCAGCCCTGACAGGGGAGGATGGTGGGAGACCCAGTACTTC CASSPDRGGWWETQYF
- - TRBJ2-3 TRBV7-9 TGTGCCAGCAGCTCAATCCGGGAAAATCTCGCAGATACGCAGTATTTT CASSSIRENLADTQYF
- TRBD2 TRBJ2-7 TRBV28 TGTGCCAGCAGCCAGCTTGGCGGGAGTAGAAACGAGCAGTACTTC CASSQLGGSRNEQYF
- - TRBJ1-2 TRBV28 TGTGCCAGCAGTAACCCCGGCCAGGAGTATGGCTACACCTTC CASSNPGQEYGYTF
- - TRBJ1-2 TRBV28 TGTGCCAGCAGTTTTCAGGGCCGGGGGCTTAGCTATGGCTACACCTTC CASSFQGRGLSYGYTF
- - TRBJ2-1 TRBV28 TGTGCCAGCAGCCTTTTATACAATGAGCAGTTCTTC CASSLLYNEQFF
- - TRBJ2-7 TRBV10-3 TGTGCCATCAGTGACGAAGACAGATCCGAGCAGTACTTC CAISDEDRSEQYF
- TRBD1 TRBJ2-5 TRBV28 TGTGCCAGCTCCTCGGGACAGCAAGAGACCCAGTACTTC CASSSGQQETQYF
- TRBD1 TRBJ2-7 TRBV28 TGTGCCAGCAACCCCGGACAGGGGAAAGCCTACGAGCAGTACTTC CASNPGQGKAYEQYF
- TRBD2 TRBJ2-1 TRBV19 TGTGCCAGTAGTGATAGTAGCGGGGGAACCAATGAGCAGTTCTTC CASSDSSGGTNEQFF
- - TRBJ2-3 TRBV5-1 TGCGCCAGCACCGACCCGAGGGTGGGTACGCAGTATTTT CASTDPRVGTQYF
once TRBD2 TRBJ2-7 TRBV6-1 TGTGCCAGCAGTGGAAGGGCTAGCGGGAGGAACGAGCAGTACTTC CASSGRASGRNEQYF
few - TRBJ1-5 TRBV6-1 TGTGCCAGCAGTGGGCGACTTCCGCCCCAGCATTTT CASSGRLPPQHF